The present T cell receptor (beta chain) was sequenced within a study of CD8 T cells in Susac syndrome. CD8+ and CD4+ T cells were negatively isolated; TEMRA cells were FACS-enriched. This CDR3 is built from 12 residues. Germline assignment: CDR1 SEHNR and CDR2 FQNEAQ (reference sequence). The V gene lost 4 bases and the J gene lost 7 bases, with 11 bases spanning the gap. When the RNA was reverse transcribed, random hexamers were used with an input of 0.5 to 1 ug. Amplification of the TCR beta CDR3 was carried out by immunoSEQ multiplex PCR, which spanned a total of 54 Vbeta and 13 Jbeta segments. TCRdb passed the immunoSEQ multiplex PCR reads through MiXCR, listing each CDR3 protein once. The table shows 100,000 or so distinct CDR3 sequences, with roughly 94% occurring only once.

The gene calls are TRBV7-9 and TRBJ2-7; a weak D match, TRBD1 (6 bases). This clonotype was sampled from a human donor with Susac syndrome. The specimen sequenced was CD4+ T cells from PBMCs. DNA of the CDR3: TGTGCCAGCAGCTCCACAGGGTGGGAGCAGTACTTC. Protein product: CASSSTGWEQYF.